These T cell receptor beta chains were read from a single sample in a study of blood T cell repertoires in COVID-19. Clones were sequenced by immunoSEQ multiplex PCR, and TCRdb holds only the in-frame ones, with some missing. The sample records some 130,000 clones, around 87% being singletons. The sequenced material came from peripheral blood. The receptors stem from a woman aged 55-70 years with acute or convalescent COVID-19. Both conserved end residues are part of each CDR3. The D gene is left open where the match is weak. For some rows the clone size is stated as once, few or many, or as a class when expanded; others skip it.

CDR3nt	CDR3aa	abundance	v_gene	j_gene	d_gene
TGCAGTGCTAGTCCGCCCAGGGGCGGCACAGATACGCAGTATTTT	CSASPPRGGTDTQYF	.	TRBV20-1	TRBJ2-3	.
TGTGCCAGCAACAGGGATGGATCTAATGAAAAACTGTTTTTT	CASNRDGSNEKLFF	.	TRBV27	TRBJ1-4	.
TGTGCCAGCAGTTTATTTACAGGGGGCGCCTATGGCTACACCTTC	CASSLFTGGAYGYTF	.	TRBV28	TRBJ1-2	TRBD1
TGTGCCAGCAGCGCTACGGTGAACACTGAAGCTTTCTTT	CASSATVNTEAFF	.	TRBV7-3	TRBJ1-1	.
TGTGCCAGTAGTAAAGAAGGGAGACCCAATCAGCCCCAGCATTTT	CASSKEGRPNQPQHF	.	TRBV19	TRBJ1-5	.
TGCAGCGTTGGCAGGGGGCTGGATCAGCCCCAGCATTTT	CSVGRGLDQPQHF	.	TRBV29-1	TRBJ1-5	TRBD1
TGTGCCATCAGCCCTCGGAGAGGGTCGGGAGATGAGCAGTTCTTC	CAISPRRGSGDEQFF	.	TRBV10-3	TRBJ2-1	.
TGTGCCAGCAGTGAATTCAACGGTATGGCCCAGTACTTC	CASSEFNGMAQYF	.	TRBV25-1	TRBJ2-5	.
TGTGCCAGTAGTATAGATCATGCAGTAACTAACTATGGCTACACCTTC	CASSIDHAVTNYGYTF	.	TRBV19	TRBJ1-2	.
TGTGCCAGCAGCCCCTCCCTCGCGGGAGTGGGGTTAGATACGCAGTATTTT	CASSPSLAGVGLDTQYF	.	TRBV3-1/TRBV3-2	TRBJ2-3	TRBD2
TGTGCCAGCAGCCCGGGACAGACGAAACTGTTTTTT	CASSPGQTKLFF	.	TRBV7-9	TRBJ1-4	TRBD1
TGTGCCAGCAGTCAAATCTACAATGAGCAGTTCTTC	CASSQIYNEQFF	.	TRBV2	TRBJ2-1	.
TGTGCCTGGAGTGTAGGGCAGGGTAATCAGCCCCAGCATTTT	CAWSVGQGNQPQHF	once	TRBV30	TRBJ1-5	.
TGTGCCAGCAGTTACCTAGCGGGAGTGGGTAATGAGCAGTTCTTC	CASSYLAGVGNEQFF	.	TRBV28	TRBJ2-1	TRBD2
TGTGCCAGCAGCTTAGAAGGCTGGGCGGAAAAACTGTTTTTT	CASSLEGWAEKLFF	.	TRBV7-9	TRBJ1-4	.
TGTGCCAGCAGCTTGGAAGCGAACTCCTACGAGCAGTACTTC	CASSLEANSYEQYF	.	TRBV5-4	TRBJ2-7	.
TGTGCCAGCAGCCTAGGCCGAAACACTGAAGCTTTCTTT	CASSLGRNTEAFF	.	TRBV5-5	TRBJ1-1	.
TGTGCCAGCAGCCAAGGGGGGCCCGGGACCGGGGAGCTGTTTTTT	CASSQGGPGTGELFF	.	TRBV4-2	TRBJ2-2	.
TGTGCCAGCAGTTCGGTTATGAACACTGAAGCTTTCTTT	CASSSVMNTEAFF	few	TRBV6-5	TRBJ1-1	.
TGTGCCAGCAGTTTAATAGGACTAGCGGGACGGGGGACCCCCAATGAGCAGTTCTTC	CASSLIGLAGRGTPNEQFF	many	TRBV28	TRBJ2-1	TRBD2
TGTGCCAGCAGCCGGGGGCCCCAGGTGAAGAACAATGAGCAGTTCTTC	CASSRGPQVKNNEQFF	.	TRBV3-1/TRBV3-2	TRBJ2-1	.
TGTGCCTGGACGAAAGCGGTGAGCACTGAAGCTTTCTTT	CAWTKAVSTEAFF	.	TRBV30	TRBJ1-1	.
TGTGCCAGTAGTCCAGTAGCGGGAGGCTCAGAGACCCAGTACTTC	CASSPVAGGSETQYF	.	TRBV19	TRBJ2-5	TRBD2
TGTGCCAGCATCCTCACGGGACAGAAAGAGACCCAGTACTTC	CASILTGQKETQYF	.	TRBV7-9	TRBJ2-5	TRBD1
TGTGCCAGTAGTATCCCGACAGGGAGTCAGCCCCAGCATTTT	CASSIPTGSQPQHF	.	TRBV19	TRBJ1-5	TRBD1
TGTGCCAGCAGCGTAGCGGGGGGAACACTGTTTTTT	CASSVAGGTLFF	.	TRBV9	TRBJ1-4	.
TGTGCCAGCGGGCGGGGCCGCACAGATACGCAGTATTTT	CASGRGRTDTQYF	.	TRBV11-1	TRBJ2-3	.